This entry lists 29 T cell receptor beta chains sequenced from one sample in a study of shared T cell receptors in the human thymus. Sequenced by immunoSEQ multiplex PCR; TCRdb stores in-frame clones only, minus some. Here the sample spans over 350,000 clones, approximately 95% being singletons. Sample: thymocytes. The receptors stem from a human donor.

The chain links TRBV18 to TRBJ2-2, with D possibly TRBD2 on 5 matching bases. Trimming left V 3 bases short and J 2 bases short, with 7 bases between. This CDR3 has 14 amino acids. The germline V gene has CDR1 KGHSH and CDR2 LQKENI. CDR3 DNA: TGTGCCAGCTCACCGAGGACTAACACCGGGGAGCTGTTTTTT. This translates into CASSPRTNTGELFF.

The chain couples TRBV7-9 to TRBJ2-3, with D unresolved. The CDR3 length is 13 residues. CDR1 and CDR2 from the germline V gene are SEHNR and FQNEAQ (reference sequence). V was cut by 1 base and J by 0 bases, with 2 bases left in between. The CDR3 bases are TGTGCCAGCAGCTTAGTTAGCACAGATACGCAGTATTTT. This encodes CASSLVSTDTQYF.

The chain joins TRBV27 to TRBJ1-5; 9 bases fit TRBD1. The CDR3 runs to 15 residues. Germline values: CDR1 MNHEY, CDR2 SMNVEV (reference sequence). The V segment lost 5 bases and the J segment 5 bases; nucleotides outside the gene matches: 7. CDR3 region: CASSPGTGMDQPQHF. The CDR3, as DNA: TGTGCCAGCAGTCCCGGGACAGGGATGGATCAGCCCCAGCATTTT.

The rearrangement joins TRBV28 to TRBJ2-3, with D possibly TRBD2 on 7 matching bases. The CDR3 is 15 amino acids. The ends were cut back, 11 bases at V and 1 base at J, with 19 bases in the middle. The germline gives CDR1 MDHEN, CDR2 SYDVKM. As DNA, the CDR3 is TGTGCCCCCACCTGGGGGGGCTCGGGCACAGATACGCAGTATTTT. Its translation: CAPTWGGSGTDTQYF.

The chain couples TRBV7-9 to TRBJ1-4, with D maybe TRBD1 (5 bases). The CDR3 is 15 amino acids. The ends were cut back, 3 bases at V and 7 bases at J, with 15 bases in the middle. Germline V gives CDR1 SEHNR, CDR2 FQNEAQ (reference sequence). CDR3 region: CASSFKGAGGEKLFF. In DNA, the CDR3 is TGTGCCAGCAGCTTCAAAGGGGCTGGCGGTGAAAAACTGTTTTTT.

The chain carries TRBV5-5 and TRBJ2-2; TRBD1 is a possible D gene (6 bases). Trimming cost V 1 base and J 6 bases, with 19 bases left between them. The germline V gene encodes CDR1 SGHKS and CDR2 YYEKEE (reference sequence). The CDR3 runs to 17 residues. The CDR3 loop reads CASSLCPWVQGPGELFF. CDR3 in DNA: TGTGCCAGCAGCTTGTGTCCGTGGGTCCAGGGGCCCGGGGAGCTGTTTTTT. Using reference TRBV5-5 and TRBJ2-2 for the parts outside the CDR3, the full variable domain is DAGVTQSPTHLIKTRGQQVTLRCSPISGHKSVSWYQQVLGQGPQFIFQYYEKEERGRGNFPDRFSARQFPNYSSELNVNALLLGDSALYLCASSLCPWVQGPGELFFGEGSRLTVL.

V gene TRBV28 combines with J gene TRBJ1-5, with D perhaps matching TRBD1 (5 bases). The CDR3 contains 18 residues. Germline CDR1 MDHEN, CDR2 SYDVKM. V was shortened by 4 bases and J by 2 bases, with 21 bases between the two germline ends. CDR3 coding DNA: TGTGCCAGCAGTTCCCGGGACCGGAGTGGAGTCGGCAATCAGCCCCAGCATTTT. Protein product: CASSSRDRSGVGNQPQHF.

The rearrangement links TRBV7-6 to TRBJ1-2, with 10 positions matching TRBD1. J was trimmed by 8 bases and V by 2 bases; bases with no gene match: 11. Germline V gene sequence: CDR1 SGHVS, CDR2 FNYEAQ. This CDR3 comprises 16 residues. This chain's CDR3 is CASSLSVTGGLYGYTF. DNA of the CDR3: TGTGCCAGCAGCTTAAGCGTGACAGGGGGCCTCTACGGCTACACCTTC.

The V gene is TRBV29-1, the J gene TRBJ2-7; 7 nucleotides align to TRBD1. Germline CDR1 reads SQVTM; CDR2 reads ANQGSEA. The CDR3 consists of 16 residues. The V gene end was trimmed by 1 base and the J gene end by 4 bases; junction bases not matched to a gene: 13. The CDR3 coding sequence is TGCAGCGTTGAAGGAGGGGGCCCCTCGAGGGGTTACGAGCAGTACTTC. Residues: CSVEGGGPSRGYEQYF.

The rearrangement uses TRBV21-1 and TRBJ2-7; the table gives TRBD2 as D, unverified against the DNA. TRBV21-1 is termed a pseudogene. The CDR3 is 17 residues long. For the CDR3, the DNA is TGTGCCAGCAGCTTCCCCCCTAGCTTAGACGGGACCTACGAGCAGTACTTC. It translates to CASSFPPSLDGTYEQYF.

The CDR3 region is CASSSRGGLLATEAFF. The DNA for the CDR3 is TGTGCCAGCAGCTCCCGAGGGGGATTATTGGCCACTGAAGCTTTCTTT. V and J are TRBV28 and TRBJ1-1, with D perhaps TRBD1 (6 bases). Germline loops: CDR1 MDHEN, CDR2 SYDVKM. With 6 bases removed from V and 4 bases from J, the gap between germline ends came to 21 bases. The CDR3 is 16 residues long.

This chain links TRBV28 with TRBJ2-7, with TRBD2 matching over 8 bases. Germline CDR1 is MDHEN and CDR2 is SYDVKM. The junction had 13 bases not matched to a gene; V was cut back by 6 bases and J by 3 bases. CDR3 length: 16 amino acids. The CDR3 sequence is CASSPQAGVNYYEQYF. As DNA, the CDR3 is TGTGCCAGCAGCCCCCAAGCGGGAGTCAACTACTACGAGCAGTACTTC.

The CDR3 DNA follows: TGCGCCAGCAGCTTGGGCGGGACAGGGCTTATTCAGCCCCAGCATTTT. Translating it yields CASSLGGTGLIQPQHF. The chain combines TRBV5-1 with TRBJ1-5, with 9 bases aligning to TRBD1. With V trimmed by 0 bases and J by 6 bases, 7 bases remained unmatched. This CDR3 contains 16 residues. From germline, CDR1 is SGHRS and CDR2 YFSETQ.

The rearrangement joins TRBV14 to TRBJ2-7, with D perhaps matching TRBD2 (5 bases). The germline gives CDR1 SGHDN, CDR2 FVKESK. This CDR3 contains 14 residues. V was shortened by 4 bases and J by 3 bases, with 13 bases between the two germline ends. CDR3 residues: CASSPKRRNYEQYF. For the CDR3, the DNA is TGTGCCAGCAGCCCCAAGCGGCGAAACTACGAGCAGTACTTC.

The chain combines TRBV4-3 with TRBJ2-3; TRBD2 matches at 8 bases. The CDR3 consists of 17 residues. Trimming removed 0 bases from V and 2 bases from J; junction bases left unmatched: 7. Germline CDR1 reads LGHNA; CDR2 reads YSLEER. The CDR3 nucleotides read TGCGCCAGCAGCCAAGATGCGAGCGGGAGTCCCACAGATACGCAGTATTTT. It encodes CASSQDASGSPTDTQYF.

This chain connects TRBV10-3 to TRBJ2-7, with no clear D. Germline V gene sequence: CDR1 ENHRY, CDR2 SYGVKD. Trimming stripped 4 bases from V and 5 bases from J, with 9 bases between. This CDR3 contains 12 residues. In DNA, the CDR3 is TGTGCCATCAGTGCGGACGCCGACGAGCAGTACTTC. Translated, it gives CAISADADEQYF.

The chain couples TRBV27 to TRBJ1-5, with 7 bases identical to TRBD1. This CDR3 has 17 amino acids. With 3 bases clipped from V and 2 bases from J, the junction kept 10 bases outside the gene matches. Germline lookup yields CDR1 MNHEY and CDR2 SMNVEV (reference sequence). CDR3 loop: CASSFLRGSYGNQPQHF. CDR3 DNA sequence: TGTGCCAGCAGTTTCCTCAGGGGGTCATACGGCAATCAGCCCCAGCATTTT.

This clone is a singleton in its sample. CDR3 protein: CASSPRRGGGNTEAFF. The CDR3 DNA reads TGTGCCAGCAGCCCCCGTCGGGGCGGGGGGAACACTGAAGCTTTCTTT. This chain joins TRBV7-9 and TRBJ1-1, with a possible D match to TRBD1 (5 bases). The CDR3 loop spans 16 amino acids. Germline V gene data show CDR1 as SEHNR and CDR2 as FQNEAQ (reference sequence). V was clipped by 5 bases and J by 1 base, with 17 bases between them.

The chain has TRBV18 and TRBJ2-4; the D gene is possibly TRBD1 (6 bases). Germline CDR1 is KGHSH and CDR2 is LQKENI. The CDR3 runs 18 residues. Trimming shortened V by 4 bases and J by 1 base, and 20 bases separated the two germline ends. The CDR3 protein is CASSRTDSRLGAKNIQYF. CDR3 bases: TGTGCCAGCTCACGGACGGACAGTCGCCTTGGGGCCAAAAACATTCAGTACTTC.

This chain connects TRBV7-9 to TRBJ2-1, with 9 bases fitting TRBD1. With V trimmed by 5 bases and J by 9 bases, 5 bases remained unmatched. The CDR3 sequence is 13 residues long. Germline V gene lookup returns CDR1 SEHNR and CDR2 FQNEAQ (reference sequence). As DNA, the CDR3 is TGTGCCAGCAGCCTGACACAGGGGGCTGAGCAGTTCTTC. Amino acids: CASSLTQGAEQFF.

The sample holds one count of this clone. The chain has TRBV7-2 and TRBJ2-7; 7 positions match TRBD2. Unmatched junction bases numbered 8, after V lost 0 bases and J lost 3 bases. Germline loops: CDR1 SGHTA, CDR2 FQGNSA. The CDR3 runs 16 residues. The CDR3 protein is CASSLATLADHYEQYF. The CDR3 region has the DNA TGTGCCAGCAGCTTAGCCACGCTAGCGGATCACTACGAGCAGTACTTC.

The chain carries TRBV6-5 and TRBJ2-5, with 9 bases that match TRBD2. J was trimmed by 4 bases and V by 0 bases; bases with no gene match: 6. From germline, CDR1 is MNHEY and CDR2 SVGAGI. This CDR3 contains 16 residues. This CDR3 is CASSYSPVSGRETQYF. The CDR3 nucleotides are TGTGCCAGCAGTTACTCGCCAGTTAGCGGGAGAGAGACCCAGTACTTC.

CDR3 nucleotide sequence: TGCGCCAGCAGCCCCCAGGGACTAGCGGGAACGAATGAGCAGTTCTTC. Translating gives CASSPQGLAGTNEQFF. This chain joins TRBV4-1 and TRBJ2-1; 13 bases line up with TRBD2. CDR1 and CDR2 (germline): MGHRA, YSYEKL. This CDR3 is 16 amino acids long. Losses at the gene ends were 4 bases for V and 7 bases for J; bases not matched to a gene: 7.

The V gene is TRBV7-6, the J gene TRBJ1-1, with 7 bases that match TRBD1. The CDR3 contains 16 residues. Trimming removed 5 bases from V and 3 bases from J; junction bases left unmatched: 12. Looked up from germline, CDR1 is SGHVS and CDR2 is FNYEAQ. CDR3 sequence reads: CASSPLPRGQHTEAFF. Written as DNA, the CDR3 is TGTGCCAGCAGCCCACTTCCCCGGGGACAGCACACTGAAGCTTTCTTT. Variable domain in full (rest from reference TRBV7-6 and TRBJ1-1): GAGVSQSPRYKVTKRGQDVALRCDPISGHVSLYWYRQALGQGPEFLTYFNYEAQQDKSGLPNDRFSAERPEGSISTLTIQRTEQRDSAMYRCASSPLPRGQHTEAFFGQGTRLTVV.

This chain connects TRBV28 to TRBJ2-1; 7 nucleotides line up with TRBD1. The V gene end was trimmed by 6 bases and the J gene end by 7 bases; junction bases not matched to a gene: 18. The CDR3 is 17 amino acids. Looked up from germline, CDR1 is MDHEN and CDR2 is SYDVKM. Here the CDR3 reads CASRISGTKGALNEQFF. The CDR3 region has the DNA TGTGCCAGCAGGATCTCCGGGACCAAGGGGGCCCTGAATGAGCAGTTCTTC.

V usage is TRBV10-2 and J usage is TRBJ2-7; D possibly matches TRBD1 or TRBD2 (5 bases each). CDR1 WSHSY and CDR2 SAAADI come from the germline V gene. V was pared by 7 bases and J by 2 bases, with 12 bases between. The CDR3 covers 13 residues. CDR3 coding DNA: TGCGCCAGCAAAGGGGACCAGGCCTACGAGCAGTACTTC. It translates to CASKGDQAYEQYF.

The V gene is TRBV11-3, the J gene TRBJ2-2; maybe TRBD2 (6 bases). V was pared by 1 base and J by 6 bases, with 9 bases between. This CDR3 spans 14 amino acids. Germline-derived CDR1 and CDR2 are SGHNT and YENEEA. CDR3 residues: CASSLVPGAGELFF. CDR3 sequence (DNA): TGTGCCAGCAGCTTAGTTCCGGGGGCCGGGGAGCTGTTTTTT.

The rearrangement links TRBV9 to TRBJ1-3; 8 bases are shared with TRBD1. CDR1 SGDLS and CDR2 YYNGEE come from the germline V gene. The V segment lost 3 bases and the J segment 0 bases; nucleotides outside the gene matches: 23. The CDR3 has 22 amino acids. The CDR3 sequence: CASSARTGQGDNEGVSGNTIYF. CDR3 coding DNA: TGTGCCAGCAGCGCCCGGACAGGGCAAGGTGACAATGAGGGAGTCTCTGGAAACACCATATATTTT.

The rearrangement joins TRBV28 to TRBJ1-1, with D tentatively TRBD1 (5 bases). The CDR3 has 19 amino acids. The germline CDR1 and CDR2 sequences are MDHEN and SYDVKM. Trimming removed 2 bases at V and 4 bases at J, with 26 bases between. The CDR3 spells CASSLGVGTPDPRGTEAFF. CDR3 bases: TGTGCCAGCAGTTTAGGAGTCGGGACCCCCGACCCCCGGGGCACTGAAGCTTTCTTT.